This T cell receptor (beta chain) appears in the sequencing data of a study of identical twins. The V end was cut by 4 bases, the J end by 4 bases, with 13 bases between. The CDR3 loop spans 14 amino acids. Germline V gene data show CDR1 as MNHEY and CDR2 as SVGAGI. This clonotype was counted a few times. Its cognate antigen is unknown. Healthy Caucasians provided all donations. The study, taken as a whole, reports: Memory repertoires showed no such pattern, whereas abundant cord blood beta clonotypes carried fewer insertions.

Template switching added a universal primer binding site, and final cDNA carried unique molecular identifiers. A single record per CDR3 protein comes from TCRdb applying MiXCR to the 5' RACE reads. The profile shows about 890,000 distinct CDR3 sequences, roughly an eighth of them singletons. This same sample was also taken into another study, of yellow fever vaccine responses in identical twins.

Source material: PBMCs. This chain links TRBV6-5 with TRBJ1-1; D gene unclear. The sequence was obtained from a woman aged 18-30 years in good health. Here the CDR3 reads CASSSGPMGTEAFF. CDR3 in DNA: TGTGCCAGCAGTTCCGGCCCGATGGGCACTGAAGCTTTCTTT.